This T cell receptor beta chain was identified during a study of Ad26.COV2.S vaccination and SARS-CoV-2 variants. Overall study context: Donor was one of the participants in the Ad26.COV2.S arm of the COV1001 trial.

The CDR3 loop spans 14 amino acids. The germline CDR1 and CDR2 sequences are ENHRY and SYGVKD. Deletions cut 2 bases from V and 5 bases from J, with 13 bases between. Worth noting for this clone: Its antigen is unidentified.

Generated by immunoSEQ multiplex PCR, the TCRdb table keeps only in-frame clones and is missing some. The sample holds more than 300,000 clones, around four fifths seen once. Whole-study findings and limits: It was found that vaccine and placebo recipients had similar non-spike TCR breadth.

Indicated treatment: around 19 received Ad26.COV2.S at low or high dose, single or two shots; roughly five received placebo; per-sample allocation not given. Day 63 after the first vaccine or placebo injection was the time point for sampling. Expression of Wuhan-strain SARS-CoV-2 spike came from the Ad26 vector that formed the vaccine. This receptor was obtained from a person aged 18-65 years who received the Ad26.COV2.S COVID-19 vaccine or a placebo. Sample: peripheral blood, taken in a trial of Ad26.COV2.S vaccine versus placebo. The rearrangement links TRBV10-3 to TRBJ2-7; TRBD1 might be the D (5 bases). This chain's CDR3 is CAISEGREGDEQYF. The CDR3 DNA follows: TGTGCCATCAGTGAGGGCAGGGAAGGGGACGAGCAGTACTTC.